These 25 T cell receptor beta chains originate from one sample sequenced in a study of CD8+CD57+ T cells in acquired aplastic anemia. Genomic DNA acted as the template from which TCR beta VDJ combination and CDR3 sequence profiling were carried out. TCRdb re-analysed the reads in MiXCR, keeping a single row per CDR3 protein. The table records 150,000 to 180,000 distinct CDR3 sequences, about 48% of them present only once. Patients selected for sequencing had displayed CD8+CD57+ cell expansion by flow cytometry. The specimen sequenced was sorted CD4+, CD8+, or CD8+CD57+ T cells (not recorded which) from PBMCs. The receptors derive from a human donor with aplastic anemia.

As DNA, the CDR3 is TGCAGTGCTAGAGACATGGTAGAGGTCACTGAAGCTTTCTTT. Its protein is CSARDMVEVTEAFF. This chain links TRBV20-1 with TRBJ1-1; D is unclear. The CDR3 sequence is 14 residues long. Germline V gene sequence: CDR1 DFQATT, CDR2 SNEGSKA (reference sequence). Trimming took off 0 bases at V and 4 bases at J, with 12 bases between the two ends.

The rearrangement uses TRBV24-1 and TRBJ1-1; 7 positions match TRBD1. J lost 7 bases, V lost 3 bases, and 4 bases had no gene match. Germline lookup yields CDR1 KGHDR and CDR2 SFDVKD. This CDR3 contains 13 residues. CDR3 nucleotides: TGTGCCACCAGTGATACAAGGGACAGTGAAGCTTTCTTT. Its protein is CATSDTRDSEAFF.

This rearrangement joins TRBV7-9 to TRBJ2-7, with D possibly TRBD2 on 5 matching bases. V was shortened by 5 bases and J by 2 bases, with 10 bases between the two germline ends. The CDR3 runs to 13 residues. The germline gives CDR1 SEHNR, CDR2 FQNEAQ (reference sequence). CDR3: CASSPLATYEQYF. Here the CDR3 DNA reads TGTGCCAGCAGCCCCCTAGCAACCTACGAGCAGTACTTC. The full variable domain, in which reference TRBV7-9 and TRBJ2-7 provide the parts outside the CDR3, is DTGVSQNPRHKITKRGQNVTFRCDPISEHNRLYWYRQTLGQGPEFLTYFQNEAQLEKSRLLSDRFSAERPKGSFSTLEIQRTEQGDSAMYLCASSPLATYEQYFGPGTRLTVT.

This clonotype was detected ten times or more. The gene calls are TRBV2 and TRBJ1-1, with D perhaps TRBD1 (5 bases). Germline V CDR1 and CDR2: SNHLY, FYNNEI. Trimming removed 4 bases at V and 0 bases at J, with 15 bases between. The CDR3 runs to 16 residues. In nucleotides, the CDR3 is TGTGCCAGCAGTGTGAGCAGGGTATTCATGAACACTGAAGCTTTCTTT. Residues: CASSVSRVFMNTEAFF.

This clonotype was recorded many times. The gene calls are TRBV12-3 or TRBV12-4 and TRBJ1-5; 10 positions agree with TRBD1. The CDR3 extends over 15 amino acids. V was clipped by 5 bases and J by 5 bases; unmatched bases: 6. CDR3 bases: TGTGCCAGCAGTCTGGGGACAGGGGTTGATCAGCCCCAGCATTTT. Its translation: CASSLGTGVDQPQHF.

DNA of the CDR3: TGTGCCAGCAGCTTAGACGAGTTGTCTATCTATGGCTACACCTTC. Encoded protein: CASSLDELSIYGYTF. This chain uses TRBV7-8 with TRBJ1-2, with D unresolved. The CDR3 consists of 15 residues. V lost 1 base and J 4 bases, leaving 13 bases between the germline ends. The germline gives CDR1 SGHVS, CDR2 FQNEAQ.

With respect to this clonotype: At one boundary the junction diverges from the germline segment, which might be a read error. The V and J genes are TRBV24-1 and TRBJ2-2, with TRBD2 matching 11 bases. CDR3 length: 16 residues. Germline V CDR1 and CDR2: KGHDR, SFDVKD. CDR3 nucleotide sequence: TGTGCCACCAGTGATACTAGCGGGGGTAACACCGGGGAGTTGTTTTTT. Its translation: CATSDTSGGNTGELFF.

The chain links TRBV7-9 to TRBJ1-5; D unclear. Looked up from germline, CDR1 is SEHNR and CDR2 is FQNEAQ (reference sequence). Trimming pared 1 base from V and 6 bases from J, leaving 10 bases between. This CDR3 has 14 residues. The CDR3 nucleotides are TGTGCCAGCAGCTTAGACGCAGCAGGTCAGCCCCAGCATTTT. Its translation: CASSLDAAGQPQHF. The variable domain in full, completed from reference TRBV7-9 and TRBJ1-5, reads DTGVSQNPRHKITKRGQNVTFRCDPISEHNRLYWYRQTLGQGPEFLTYFQNEAQLEKSRLLSDRFSAERPKGSFSTLEIQRTEQGDSAMYLCASSLDAAGQPQHFGDGTRLSIL.

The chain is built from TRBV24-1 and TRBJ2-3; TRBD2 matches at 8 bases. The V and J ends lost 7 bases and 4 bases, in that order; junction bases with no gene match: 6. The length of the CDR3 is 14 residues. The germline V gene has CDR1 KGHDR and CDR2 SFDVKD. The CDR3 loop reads CATRGERESDTQYF. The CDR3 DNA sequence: TGTGCCACCAGAGGGGAGCGGGAGTCAGATACGCAGTATTTT.

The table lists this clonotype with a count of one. The CDR3 here is CASSESAAAEAFF. CDR3 bases: TGTGCCAGCAGTGAATCAGCAGCGGCTGAAGCTTTCTTT. The gene calls are TRBV2 and TRBJ1-1; D remains ambiguous. The CDR3 runs to 13 residues. CDR1 and CDR2 (germline): SNHLY, FYNNEI. V was trimmed by 2 bases and J by 6 bases, leaving 10 bases between them.

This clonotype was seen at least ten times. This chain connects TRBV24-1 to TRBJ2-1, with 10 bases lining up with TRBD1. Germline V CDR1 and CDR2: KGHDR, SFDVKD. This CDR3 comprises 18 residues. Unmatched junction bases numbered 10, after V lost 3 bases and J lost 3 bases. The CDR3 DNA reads TGTGCCACCAGTGATACGACAGGGGGCGGAGGCGACTACAATGAGCAGTTCTTC. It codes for CATSDTTGGGGDYNEQFF.

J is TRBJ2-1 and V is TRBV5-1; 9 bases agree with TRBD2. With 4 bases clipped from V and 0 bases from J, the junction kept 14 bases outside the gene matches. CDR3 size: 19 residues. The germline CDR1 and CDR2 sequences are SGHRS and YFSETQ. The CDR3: CASSGPSGEVISSYNEQFF. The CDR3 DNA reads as TGCGCCAGCAGCGGCCCTAGCGGGGAGGTCATCAGCTCCTACAATGAGCAGTTCTTC.

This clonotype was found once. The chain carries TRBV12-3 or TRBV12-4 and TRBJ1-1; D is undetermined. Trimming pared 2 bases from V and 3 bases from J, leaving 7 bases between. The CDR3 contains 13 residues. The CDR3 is CASSLRRDTEAFF. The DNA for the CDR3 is TGTGCCAGCAGTTTAAGGCGGGACACTGAAGCTTTCTTT.

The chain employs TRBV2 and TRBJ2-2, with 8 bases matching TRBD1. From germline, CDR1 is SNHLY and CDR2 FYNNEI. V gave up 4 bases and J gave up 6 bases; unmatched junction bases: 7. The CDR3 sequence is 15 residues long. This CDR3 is CASSGGQGASGELFF. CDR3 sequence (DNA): TGTGCCAGCAGTGGAGGGCAGGGGGCATCCGGGGAGCTGTTTTTT.

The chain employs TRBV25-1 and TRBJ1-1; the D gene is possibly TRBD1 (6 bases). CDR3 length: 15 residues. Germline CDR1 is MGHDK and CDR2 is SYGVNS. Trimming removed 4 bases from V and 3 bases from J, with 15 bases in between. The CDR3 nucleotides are TGTGCCAGCAGTGCCACGGGCAGGGGCTACACTGAAGCTTTCTTT. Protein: CASSATGRGYTEAFF.

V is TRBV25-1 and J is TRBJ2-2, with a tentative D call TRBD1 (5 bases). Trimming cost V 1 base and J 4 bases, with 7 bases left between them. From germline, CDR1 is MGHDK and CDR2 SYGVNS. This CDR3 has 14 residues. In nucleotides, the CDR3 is TGTGCCAGCAGTGAATTGGGGCCCACCGGGGAGCTGTTTTTT. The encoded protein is CASSELGPTGELFF.

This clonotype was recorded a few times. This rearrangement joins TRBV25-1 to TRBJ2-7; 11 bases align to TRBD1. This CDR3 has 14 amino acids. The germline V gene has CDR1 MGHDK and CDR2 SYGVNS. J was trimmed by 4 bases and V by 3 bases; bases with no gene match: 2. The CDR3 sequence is CASSDGQGAYEQYF. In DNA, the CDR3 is TGTGCCAGCAGTGATGGACAGGGGGCTTACGAGCAGTACTTC.

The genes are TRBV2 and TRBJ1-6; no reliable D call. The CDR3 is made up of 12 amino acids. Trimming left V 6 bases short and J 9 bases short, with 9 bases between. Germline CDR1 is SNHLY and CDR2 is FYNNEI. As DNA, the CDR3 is TGTGCCAGCAGCCCGGTGGGTTCACCCCTCCACTTT. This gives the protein CASSPVGSPLHF.

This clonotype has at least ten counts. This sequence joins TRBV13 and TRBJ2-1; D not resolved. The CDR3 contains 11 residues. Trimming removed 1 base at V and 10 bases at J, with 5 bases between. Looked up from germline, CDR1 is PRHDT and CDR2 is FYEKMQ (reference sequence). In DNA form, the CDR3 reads TGTGCCAGCAGCTTAGCCCAAGAGCAGTTCTTC. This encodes CASSLAQEQFF.

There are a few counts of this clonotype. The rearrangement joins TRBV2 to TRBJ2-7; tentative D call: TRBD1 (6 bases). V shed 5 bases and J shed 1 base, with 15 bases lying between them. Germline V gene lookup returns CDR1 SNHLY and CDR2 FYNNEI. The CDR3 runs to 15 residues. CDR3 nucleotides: TGTGCCAGCAGTCCTCGGTCAGGGGTTTCCTACGAGCAGTACTTC. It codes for CASSPRSGVSYEQYF.

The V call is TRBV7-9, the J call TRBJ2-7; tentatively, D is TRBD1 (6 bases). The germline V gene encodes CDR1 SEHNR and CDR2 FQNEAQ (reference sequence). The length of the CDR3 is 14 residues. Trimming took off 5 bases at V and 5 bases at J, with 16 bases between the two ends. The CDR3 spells CASSPPSGVHEQYF. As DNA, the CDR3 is TGTGCCAGCAGCCCACCCTCAGGGGTCCACGAGCAGTACTTC.

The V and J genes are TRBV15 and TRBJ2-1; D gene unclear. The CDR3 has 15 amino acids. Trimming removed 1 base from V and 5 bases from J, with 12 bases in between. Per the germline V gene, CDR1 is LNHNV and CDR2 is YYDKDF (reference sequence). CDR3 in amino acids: CATSRGGSSHNEQFF. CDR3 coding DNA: TGTGCCACCAGCAGAGGAGGTAGTTCTCACAATGAGCAGTTCTTC. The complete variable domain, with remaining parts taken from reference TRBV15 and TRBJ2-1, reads DAMVIQNPRYQVTQFGKPVTLSCSQTLNHNVMYWYQQKSSQAPKLLFHYYDKDFNNEADTPDNFQSRRPNTSFCFLDIRSPGLGDTAMYLCATSRGGSSHNEQFFGPGTRLTVL.

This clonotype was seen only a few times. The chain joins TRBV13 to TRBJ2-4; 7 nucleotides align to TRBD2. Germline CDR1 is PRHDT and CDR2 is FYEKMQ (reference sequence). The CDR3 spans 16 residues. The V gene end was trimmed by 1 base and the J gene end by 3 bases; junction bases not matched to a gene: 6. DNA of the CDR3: TGTGCCAGCAGCTTAGCCGGGGAGGGAGTCAAAAACATTCAGTACTTC. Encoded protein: CASSLAGEGVKNIQYF.

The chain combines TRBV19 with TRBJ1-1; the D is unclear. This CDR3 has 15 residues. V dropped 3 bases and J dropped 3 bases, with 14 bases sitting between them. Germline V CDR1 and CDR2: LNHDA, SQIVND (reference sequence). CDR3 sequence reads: CASSITNTMHTEAFF. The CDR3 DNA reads TGTGCCAGTAGTATTACGAACACCATGCACACTGAAGCTTTCTTT.

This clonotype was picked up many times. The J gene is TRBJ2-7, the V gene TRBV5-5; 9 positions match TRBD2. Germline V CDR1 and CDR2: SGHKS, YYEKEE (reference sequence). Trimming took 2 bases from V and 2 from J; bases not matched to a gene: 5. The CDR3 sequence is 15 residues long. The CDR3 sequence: CASSLRLAVPYEQYF. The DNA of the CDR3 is TGTGCCAGCAGCTTACGACTAGCGGTGCCCTACGAGCAGTACTTC.